A single sample is the source of the 19 T cell receptor beta chains below, sequenced in a study of blood T cell repertoires in COVID-19. The assay was immunoSEQ multiplex PCR, and TCRdb's table has in-frame clones only and misses some. The table includes approximately 160,000 clones, about 85% detected once. Material for sequencing was PBMCs or T cells enriched from blood (not recorded which). The receptors originated from a woman between 50 and 59 years old who had recovered from COVID-19.

This rearrangement joins TRBV7-2 to TRBJ2-5; 8 nucleotides match TRBD1. J gave up 4 bases and V 4 bases, and 11 bases lay outside the gene matches. From germline, CDR1 is SGHTA and CDR2 FQGNSA. This CDR3 spans 16 amino acids. The CDR3: CASSWGDRFLSETQYF. The CDR3 DNA is TGTGCCAGCAGCTGGGGGGACAGGTTTTTATCAGAGACCCAGTACTTC. Combining the CDR3 with reference TRBV7-2 and TRBJ2-5 gives the whole variable domain GAGVSQSPSNKVTEKGKDVELRCDPISGHTALYWYRQSLGQGLEFLIYFQGNSAPDKSGLPSDRFSAERTGGSVSTLTIQRTQQEDSAVYLCASSWGDRFLSETQYFGPGTRLLVL.

The chain couples TRBV28 to TRBJ2-6; 12 bases fit TRBD1. This CDR3 is built from 17 residues. V shed 5 bases, J shed 2 bases, and the junction held 4 bases outside the gene matches. Germline V gives CDR1 MDHEN, CDR2 SYDVKM. CDR3 bases: TGTGCCAGCAGTCCCGGGACAGGGGGCCCTGGGGCCAACGTCCTGACTTTC. Translation gives CASSPGTGGPGANVLTF.

The chain joins TRBV7-2 to TRBJ2-4; TRBD2 matches 9 bases. The CDR3 spans 15 residues. Germline CDR1 SGHTA, CDR2 FQGNSA. Trimming removed 1 base from V and 6 bases from J; junction bases left unmatched: 4. The CDR3 DNA is TGTGCCAGCAGCTTAGGGAGCGGGGGGAGAAACATTCAGTACTTC. It encodes CASSLGSGGRNIQYF. The variable domain in full, completed from reference TRBV7-2 and TRBJ2-4, reads GAGVSQSPSNKVTEKGKDVELRCDPISGHTALYWYRQSLGQGLEFLIYFQGNSAPDKSGLPSDRFSAERTGGSVSTLTIQRTQQEDSAVYLCASSLGSGGRNIQYFGAGTRLSVL.

The chain employs TRBV9 and TRBJ2-2, with D perhaps matching TRBD2 (5 bases). Trimming left V 2 bases short and J 1 base short, with 6 bases between. Germline lookup yields CDR1 SGDLS and CDR2 YYNGEE. This CDR3 comprises 14 residues. The CDR3 protein is CASSVDWNTGELFF. DNA of the CDR3: TGTGCCAGCAGCGTGGACTGGAACACCGGGGAGCTGTTTTTT.

The rearrangement uses TRBV6-5 and TRBJ1-4, with D possibly being TRBD1 (6 bases). The CDR3 loop spans 15 amino acids. V was shortened by 6 bases and J by 7 bases, with 18 bases between the two germline ends. CDR1 and CDR2 (germline): MNHEY, SVGAGI. CDR3 loop: CASRSTGGAFEKLFF. CDR3 DNA: TGTGCCAGCAGGTCCACGGGGGGGGCTTTTGAAAAACTGTTTTTT.

The rearrangement links TRBV6-2 or TRBV6-3 to TRBJ1-5, with D possibly matching TRBD1 (6 bases). V shed 6 bases and J shed 4 bases, with 13 bases lying between them. The CDR3 spans 14 residues. Per germline, CDR1 MNHEY and CDR2 SVGEGT. CDR3 in amino acids: CASSQGSRNQPQHF. CDR3 nucleotides: TGTGCCAGCAGCCAGGGGTCCCGTAATCAGCCCCAGCATTTT.

This sequence joins TRBV6-5 and TRBJ1-1; 9 positions agree with TRBD1. Germline CDR1 is MNHEY and CDR2 is SVGAGI. The CDR3 spans 16 residues. V was pared by 0 bases and J by 1 base, with 3 bases of the junction left unmatched. In DNA, the CDR3 is TGTGCCAGCAGTTACTCTCCGGGACAGGGGAACACTGAAGCTTTCTTT. Translation: CASSYSPGQGNTEAFF.

The V and J genes are TRBV6-1 and TRBJ1-6; possible D gene TRBD1, 6 bases. Per the germline V gene, CDR1 is MNHNS and CDR2 is SASEGT. Trimming took 8 bases from V and 13 from J, leaving 18 bases between them. The CDR3 runs 13 residues. The CDR3 protein is CASRDNSPYPLHF. CDR3 sequence (DNA): TGTGCCAGCCGGGACAACTCGCCTTATCCCCTCCACTTT.

This clone was seen a single time. This sequence joins TRBV29-1 and TRBJ1-3; D possibly corresponds to TRBD1 (6 bases). There are 14 residues in the CDR3. The V gene lost 6 bases and the J gene lost 0 bases, with 12 bases spanning the gap. In germline, CDR1 is SQVTM, CDR2 ANQGSEA. The CDR3 here is CSVSRGFSGNTIYF. The CDR3 coding sequence is TGCAGCGTCTCCAGGGGCTTCTCTGGAAACACCATATATTTT.

This clone has more than one count but fewer than ten. The chain joins TRBV19 to TRBJ2-7, with TRBD1 matching over 7 bases. The CDR3 spans 12 residues. Germline V gives CDR1 LNHDA, CDR2 SQIVND (reference sequence). V lost 5 bases, J lost 3 bases, and 1 base stayed unmatched. CDR3 sequence (DNA): TGTGCCAGTAGTGCAGGGGGCTACGAGCAGTACTTC. It yields the protein CASSAGGYEQYF. The full variable domain, rest sourced from reference TRBV19 and TRBJ2-7, is DGGITQSPKYLFRKEGQNVTLSCEQNLNHDAMYWYRQDPGQGLRLIYYSQIVNDFQKGDIAEGYSVSREKKESFPLTVTSAQKNPTAFYLCASSAGGYEQYFGPGTRLTVT.

The chain is built from TRBV7-2 and TRBJ2-7; weak D call: TRBD2 (6 bases). V lost 6 bases, J lost 1 base, and 16 bases lay in between. This CDR3 contains 15 residues. Per the germline V gene, CDR1 is SGHTA and CDR2 is FQGNSA. This CDR3 is CASSPYGSRSYEQYF. In nucleotides, the CDR3 is TGTGCCAGCAGTCCCTACGGGAGTCGGTCCTACGAGCAGTACTTC. Using reference TRBV7-2 and TRBJ2-7 for the parts outside the CDR3, the full variable domain is GAGVSQSPSNKVTEKGKDVELRCDPISGHTALYWYRQSLGQGLEFLIYFQGNSAPDKSGLPSDRFSAERTGGSVSTLTIQRTQQEDSAVYLCASSPYGSRSYEQYFGPGTRLTVT.

This chain joins TRBV15 and TRBJ2-3; D is possibly TRBD1 (6 bases). Per germline, CDR1 LNHNV and CDR2 YYDKDF (reference sequence). V lost 0 bases and J lost 8, with 15 bases in between. The CDR3 loop spans 15 amino acids. Here the CDR3 DNA reads TGTGCCACCAGCAGAGAGCGGCCAGGGGCAGGTACGCAGTATTTT. It yields the protein CATSRERPGAGTQYF. Full variable domain (outside the CDR3, taken from reference TRBV15 and TRBJ2-3): DAMVIQNPRYQVTQFGKPVTLSCSQTLNHNVMYWYQQKSSQAPKLLFHYYDKDFNNEADTPDNFQSRRPNTSFCFLDIRSPGLGDTAMYLCATSRERPGAGTQYFGPGTRLTVL.

The rearrangement joins TRBV10-3 to TRBJ2-1; D is uncertain. Germline V gene sequence: CDR1 ENHRY, CDR2 SYGVKD. The length of the CDR3 is 13 residues. V lost 8 bases to trimming and J lost 0 bases, with 8 bases between them. The CDR3 DNA is TGTGCCATCCGCCCGAGCTCCTACAATGAGCAGTTCTTC. This sequence encodes CAIRPSSYNEQFF.

The chain has TRBV5-5 and TRBJ1-1; TRBD1 aligns across 9 bases. J gave up 4 bases and V 0 bases, and 4 bases lay outside the gene matches. The CDR3 consists of 15 residues. Per the germline V gene, CDR1 is SGHKS and CDR2 is YYEKEE (reference sequence). The CDR3: CASSLDRGLVTEAFF. CDR3 nucleotide sequence: TGTGCCAGCAGCTTGGACAGGGGGCTTGTCACTGAAGCTTTCTTT. Full variable domain (remainder filled in from reference TRBV5-5 and TRBJ1-1): DAGVTQSPTHLIKTRGQQVTLRCSPISGHKSVSWYQQVLGQGPQFIFQYYEKEERGRGNFPDRFSARQFPNYSSELNVNALLLGDSALYLCASSLDRGLVTEAFFGQGTRLTVV.

The chain has TRBV5-1 and TRBJ2-7, with TRBD2 matching over 7 bases. V shed 2 bases, J shed 4 bases, and the junction held 9 bases outside the gene matches. This CDR3 spans 15 amino acids. Germline loops: CDR1 SGHRS, CDR2 YFSETQ. The CDR3 DNA reads TGCGCCAGCAGCTTTCGAGCGGGGAGAGGGTACGAGCAGTACTTC. It translates to CASSFRAGRGYEQYF.

The rearrangement links TRBV19 to TRBJ1-6; D is unclear. V lost 4 bases and J lost 9, with 7 bases in between. Germline V gives CDR1 LNHDA, CDR2 SQIVND (reference sequence). The CDR3 runs to 12 residues. CDR3 loop: CASSSAGSPLHF. The CDR3 coding sequence is TGTGCCAGTAGTAGCGCCGGTTCACCCCTCCACTTT.

The chain's CDR3 is CASSLEFSGRNIQYF. The CDR3 DNA sequence: TGTGCCAGCAGCTTAGAGTTTAGCGGGAGAAACATTCAGTACTTC. The chain has TRBV11-2 and TRBJ2-4, with TRBD2 matching 9 bases. The germline V gene encodes CDR1 SGHAT and CDR2 FQNNGV. V gave up 0 bases and J gave up 6 bases; unmatched junction bases: 3. CDR3 length equals 15 residues.

This clone was counted at least ten times. The CDR3 region is CASSLLRGRSYNEQFF. CDR3 nucleotide sequence: TGTGCCAGCAGCTTACTGCGGGGACGCTCCTACAATGAGCAGTTCTTC. The J gene is TRBJ2-1, the V gene TRBV11-2, with D tentatively TRBD2 (6 bases). The V end was cut by 2 bases, the J end by 0 bases, with 11 bases between. Per the germline V gene, CDR1 is SGHAT and CDR2 is FQNNGV. This CDR3 has 16 amino acids.

CDR3 protein: CASSFKGGQETQYF. The CDR3 bases are TGTGCCAGCAGCTTCAAGGGAGGTCAGGAGACCCAGTACTTC. The chain recombines TRBV7-3 with TRBJ2-5, with a tentative D call TRBD2 (6 bases). V was trimmed by 3 bases and J by 5 bases, leaving 13 bases between them. Germline V lookup: CDR1 SGHTA, CDR2 FQGTGA. The CDR3 is 14 amino acids.